This TCR beta chain was sequenced for a study of T cell changes during pregnancy in multiple sclerosis. Clones were sequenced by immunoSEQ multiplex PCR, and TCRdb holds only the in-frame ones, with some missing. The table has roughly 65,000 clones, about 90% seen once. The CDR3 extends over 15 amino acids. Germline V gene lookup returns CDR1 SGHRS and CDR2 YFSETQ. The J segment lost 4 bases and the V segment lost 7 bases, leaving 9 bases of the junction unmatched. Only one count was recorded for this clone. Sequencing was performed on peripheral blood, taken in the third trimester of pregnancy. The rearrangement joins TRBV5-1 to TRBJ1-2; TRBD1 agrees at 11 bases. The receptor was derived from a female donor in good health, enrolled as a control in a pregnancy study. The CDR3 spells CASYGQGAPGYGYTF. The CDR3 nucleotides read TGCGCCAGCTATGGACAGGGGGCCCCTGGCTATGGCTACACCTTC.